This is a list of T cell receptor beta chains from one sample in a study of blood T cell repertoires in COVID-19. Profiling relied on immunoSEQ multiplex PCR, and the TCRdb table lists in-frame clones only, not all of them. The table lists roughly 220,000 clones, approximately 81% of them singletons. The sequencing sample was made of peripheral blood. The origin of the receptors is a man under 40 with active or convalescent COVID-19. Both conserved end residues are part of each CDR3. D genes are given only for firm matches. Part of the rows lack a size; the others show once, few, many or a class for expanded clones.

clone_size,d_call,j_call,v_call,cdr3_length,cdr3_aa,cdr3_nt
few,.,TRBJ1-4,TRBV5-1,18,CASSYQSGGRIANEKLFF,TGCGCCAGCAGCTACCAAAGTGGGGGCAGAATAGCTAATGAAAAACTGTTTTTT
.,.,TRBJ1-3,TRBV3-1/TRBV3-2,15,CASSHNAGSGNTIYF,TGTGCCAGCAGCCATAACGCAGGGTCTGGAAACACCATATATTTT
.,.,TRBJ2-3,TRBV12-3/TRBV12-4,12,CASMIQGRTQYF,TGTGCCAGCATGATACAGGGTAGAACGCAGTATTTT
.,TRBD2,TRBJ2-1,TRBV3-1/TRBV3-2,18,CASSQVGGAGGIYNEQFF,TGTGCCAGCAGCCAAGTTGGGGGAGCGGGAGGGATCTACAATGAGCAGTTCTTC
once,TRBD1,TRBJ2-5,TRBV18,14,CASSPRQGQETQYF,TGTGCCAGCTCACCGCGACAGGGCCAAGAGACCCAGTACTTC
few,.,TRBJ2-7,TRBV20-1,10,CSAKGNEQYF,TGCAGTGCTAAGGGGAACGAGCAGTACTTC
.,TRBD2,TRBJ2-7,TRBV12-3/TRBV12-4,12,CASSEAGGREYF,TGTGCCAGCAGTGAAGCGGGGGGACGGGAGTACTTC
.,.,TRBJ1-4,TRBV18,13,CASSPTPNEKLFF,TGTGCCAGCTCTCCTACTCCAAATGAAAAACTGTTTTTT
.,TRBD1,TRBJ2-7,TRBV19,14,CASSTKDRLSVQYF,TGTGCCAGTAGTACCAAGGACAGGCTGTCGGTGCAGTACTTC
.,TRBD1,TRBJ1-6,TRBV7-2,18,CASSPTTRTGGYNSPLHF,TGTGCCAGCAGCCCTACAACGAGGACAGGGGGCTATAATTCACCCCTCCACTTT
.,TRBD2,TRBJ2-7,TRBV4-2,17,CASSQGLLSREGGEQYF,TGTGCCAGCAGCCAAGGATTGTTATCCCGGGAGGGTGGGGAGCAGTACTTC